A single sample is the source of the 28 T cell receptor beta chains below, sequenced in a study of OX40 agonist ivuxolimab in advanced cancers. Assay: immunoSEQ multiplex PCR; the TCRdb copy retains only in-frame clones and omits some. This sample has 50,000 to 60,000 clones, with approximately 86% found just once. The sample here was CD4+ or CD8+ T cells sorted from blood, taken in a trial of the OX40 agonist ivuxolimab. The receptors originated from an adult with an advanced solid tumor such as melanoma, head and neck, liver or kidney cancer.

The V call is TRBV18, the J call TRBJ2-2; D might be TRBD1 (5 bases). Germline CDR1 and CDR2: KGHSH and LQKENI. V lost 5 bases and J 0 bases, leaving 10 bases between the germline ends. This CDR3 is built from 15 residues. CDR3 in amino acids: CASSSKTANTGELFF. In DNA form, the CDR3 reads TGTGCCAGCTCATCAAAGACAGCGAACACCGGGGAGCTGTTTTTT.

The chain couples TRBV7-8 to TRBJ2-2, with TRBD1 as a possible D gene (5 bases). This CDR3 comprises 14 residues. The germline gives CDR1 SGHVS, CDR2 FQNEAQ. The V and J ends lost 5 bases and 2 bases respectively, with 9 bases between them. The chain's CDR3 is CASSHRINTGELFF. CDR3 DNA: TGTGCCAGCAGCCACAGGATAAACACCGGGGAGCTGTTTTTT.

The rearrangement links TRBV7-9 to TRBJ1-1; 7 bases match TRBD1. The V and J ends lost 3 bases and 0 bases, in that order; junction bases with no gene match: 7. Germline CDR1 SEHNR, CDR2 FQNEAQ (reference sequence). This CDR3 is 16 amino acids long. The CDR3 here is CASSFKGGQMNTEAFF. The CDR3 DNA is TGTGCCAGCAGCTTTAAAGGGGGCCAGATGAACACTGAAGCTTTCTTT.

CDR3 nucleotides: TGCGCCAGCAGCTTGGAATCGGCCACAGATACGCAGTATTTT. Its protein is CASSLESATDTQYF. J is TRBJ2-3 and V is TRBV5-1; no clear D gene. The CDR3 runs 14 residues. Germline CDR1 reads SGHRS; CDR2 reads YFSETQ. V shed 0 bases and J shed 2 bases, with 7 bases lying between them.

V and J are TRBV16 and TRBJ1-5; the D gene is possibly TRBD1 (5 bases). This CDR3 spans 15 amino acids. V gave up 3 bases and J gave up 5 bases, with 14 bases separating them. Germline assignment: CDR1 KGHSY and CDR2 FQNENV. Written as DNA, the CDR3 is TGTGCCAGCAGCCAGCTGTCGGGGGGGGATCAGCCCCAGCATTTT. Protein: CASSQLSGGDQPQHF.

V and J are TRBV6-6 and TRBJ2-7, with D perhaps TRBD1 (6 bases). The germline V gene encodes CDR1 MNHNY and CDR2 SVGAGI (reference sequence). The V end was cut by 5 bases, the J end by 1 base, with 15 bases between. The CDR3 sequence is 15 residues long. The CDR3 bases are TGTGCCAGCAGTAAAACAGGGTCAGGATCCTACGAGCAGTACTTC. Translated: CASSKTGSGSYEQYF.

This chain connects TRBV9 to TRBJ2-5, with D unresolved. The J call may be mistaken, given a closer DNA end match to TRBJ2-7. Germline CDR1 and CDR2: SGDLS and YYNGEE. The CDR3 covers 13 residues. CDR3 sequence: CASSKGSSYEQYF. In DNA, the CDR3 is TGTGCCAGCAGCAAGGGATCCTCCTACGAGCAGTACTTC.

CDR3 in DNA: TGTGCCAGCAGCAAGGGCTCTGGGGCCAACGTCCTGACTTTC. Residues: CASSKGSGANVLTF. J is TRBJ2-6 and V is TRBV21-1. TRBV21-1 represents a pseudogene. The CDR3 runs to 14 residues.

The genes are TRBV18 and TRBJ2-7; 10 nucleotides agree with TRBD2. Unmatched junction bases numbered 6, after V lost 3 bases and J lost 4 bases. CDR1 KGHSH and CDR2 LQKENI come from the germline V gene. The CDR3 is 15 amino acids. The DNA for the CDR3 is TGTGCCAGCTCACCGGGGGGACTAGCGTCATACGAGCAGTACTTC. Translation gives CASSPGGLASYEQYF.

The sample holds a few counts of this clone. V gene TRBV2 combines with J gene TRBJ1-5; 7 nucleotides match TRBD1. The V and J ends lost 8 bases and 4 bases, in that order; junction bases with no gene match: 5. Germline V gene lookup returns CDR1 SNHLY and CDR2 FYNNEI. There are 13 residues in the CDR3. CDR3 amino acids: CASGQVGNQPQHF. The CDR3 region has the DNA TGTGCCAGCGGACAGGTTGGGAATCAGCCCCAGCATTTT.

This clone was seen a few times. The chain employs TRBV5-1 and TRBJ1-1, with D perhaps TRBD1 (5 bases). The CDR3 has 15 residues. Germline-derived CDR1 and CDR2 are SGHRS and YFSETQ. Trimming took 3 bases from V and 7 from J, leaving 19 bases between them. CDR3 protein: CASSSPGRADSEAFF. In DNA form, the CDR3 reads TGCGCCAGCAGCTCGCCGGGACGGGCAGACAGTGAAGCTTTCTTT.

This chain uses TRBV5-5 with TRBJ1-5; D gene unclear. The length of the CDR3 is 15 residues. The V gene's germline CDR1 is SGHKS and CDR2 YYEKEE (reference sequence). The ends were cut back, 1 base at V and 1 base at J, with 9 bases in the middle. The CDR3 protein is CASSLMVSSNQPQHF. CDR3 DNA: TGTGCCAGCAGCTTGATGGTCTCGAGCAATCAGCCCCAGCATTTT.

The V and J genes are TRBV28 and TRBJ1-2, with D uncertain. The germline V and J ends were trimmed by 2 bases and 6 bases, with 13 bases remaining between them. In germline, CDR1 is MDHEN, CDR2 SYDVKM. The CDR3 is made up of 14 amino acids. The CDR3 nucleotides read TGTGCCAGCAGTTTAGGAGAGCCCGGCCATGGCTACACCTTC. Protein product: CASSLGEPGHGYTF.

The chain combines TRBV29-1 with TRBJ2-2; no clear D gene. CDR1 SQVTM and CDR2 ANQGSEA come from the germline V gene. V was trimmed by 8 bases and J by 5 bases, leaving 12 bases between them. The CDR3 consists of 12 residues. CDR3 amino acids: CSFRAATGELFF. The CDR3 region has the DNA TGCAGCTTCCGGGCAGCAACCGGGGAGCTGTTTTTT.

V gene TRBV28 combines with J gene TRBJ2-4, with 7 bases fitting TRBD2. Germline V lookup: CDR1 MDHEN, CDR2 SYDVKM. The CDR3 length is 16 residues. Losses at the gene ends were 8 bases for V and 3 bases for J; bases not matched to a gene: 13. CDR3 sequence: CASRPGKGRDKNIQYF. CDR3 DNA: TGTGCCAGCCGACCCGGTAAAGGGAGGGACAAAAACATTCAGTACTTC.

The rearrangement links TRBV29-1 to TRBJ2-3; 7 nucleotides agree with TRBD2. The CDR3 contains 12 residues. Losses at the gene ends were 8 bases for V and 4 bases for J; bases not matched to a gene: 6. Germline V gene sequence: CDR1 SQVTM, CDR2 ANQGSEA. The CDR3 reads CSTDGGADTQYF. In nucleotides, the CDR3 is TGCAGCACAGATGGGGGGGCAGATACGCAGTATTTT.

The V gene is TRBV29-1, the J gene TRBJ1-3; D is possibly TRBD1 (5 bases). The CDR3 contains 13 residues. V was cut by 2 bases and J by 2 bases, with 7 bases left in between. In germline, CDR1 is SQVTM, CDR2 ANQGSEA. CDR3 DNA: TGCAGCGTTGAAAAGGGGACTGGAAACACCATATATTTT. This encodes CSVEKGTGNTIYF. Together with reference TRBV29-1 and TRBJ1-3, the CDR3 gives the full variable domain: SAVISQKPSRDICQRGTSLTIQCQVDSQVTMMFWYRQQPGQSLTLIATANQGSEATYESGFVIDKFPISRPNLTFSTLTVSNMSPEDSSIYLCSVEKGTGNTIYFGEGSWLTVV.

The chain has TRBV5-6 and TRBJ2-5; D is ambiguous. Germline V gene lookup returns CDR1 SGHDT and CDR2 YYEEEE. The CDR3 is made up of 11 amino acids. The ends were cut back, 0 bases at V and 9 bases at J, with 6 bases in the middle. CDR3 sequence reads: CASSLVGPQYF. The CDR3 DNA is TGTGCCAGCAGCTTGGTTGGGCCCCAGTACTTC. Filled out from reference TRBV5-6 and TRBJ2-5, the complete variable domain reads DAGVTQSPTHLIKTRGQQVTLRCSPKSGHDTVSWYQQALGQGPQFIFQYYEEEERQRGNFPDRFSGHQFPNYSSELNVNALLLGDSALYLCASSLVGPQYFGPGTRLLVL.

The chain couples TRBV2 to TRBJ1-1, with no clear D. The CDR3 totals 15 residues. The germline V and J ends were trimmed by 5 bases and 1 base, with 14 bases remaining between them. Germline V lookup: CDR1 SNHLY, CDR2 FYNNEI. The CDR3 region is CASSPRGVTNTEAFF. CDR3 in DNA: TGTGCCAGCAGTCCCCGCGGGGTTACGAACACTGAAGCTTTCTTT. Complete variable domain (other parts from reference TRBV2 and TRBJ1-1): EPEVTQTPSHQVTQMGQEVILRCVPISNHLYFYWYRQILGQKVEFLVSFYNNEISEKSEIFDDQFSVERPDGSNFTLKIRSTKLEDSAMYFCASSPRGVTNTEAFFGQGTRLTVV.

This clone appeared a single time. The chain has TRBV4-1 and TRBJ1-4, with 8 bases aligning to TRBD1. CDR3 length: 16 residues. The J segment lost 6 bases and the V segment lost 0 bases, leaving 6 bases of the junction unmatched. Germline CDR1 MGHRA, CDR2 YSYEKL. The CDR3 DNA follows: TGCGCCAGCAGCCAAGAACTCAGGACAGGGTATGAAAAACTGTTTTTT. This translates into CASSQELRTGYEKLFF.

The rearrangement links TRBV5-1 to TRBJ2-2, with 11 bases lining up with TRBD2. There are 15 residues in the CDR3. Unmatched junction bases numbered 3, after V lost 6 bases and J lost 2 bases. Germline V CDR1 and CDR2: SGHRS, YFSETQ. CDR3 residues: CASTGTSGNTGELFF. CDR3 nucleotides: TGCGCCAGCACTGGGACTAGCGGAAACACCGGGGAGCTGTTTTTT.

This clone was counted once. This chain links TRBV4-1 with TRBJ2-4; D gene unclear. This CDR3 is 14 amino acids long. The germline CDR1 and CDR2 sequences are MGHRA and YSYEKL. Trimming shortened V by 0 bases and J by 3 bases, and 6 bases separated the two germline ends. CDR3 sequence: CASSQDYSKNIQYF. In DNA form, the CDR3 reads TGCGCCAGCAGCCAAGATTATAGCAAAAACATTCAGTACTTC.

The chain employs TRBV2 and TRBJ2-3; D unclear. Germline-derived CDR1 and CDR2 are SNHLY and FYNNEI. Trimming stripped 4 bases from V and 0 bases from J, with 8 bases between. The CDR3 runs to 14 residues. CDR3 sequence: CASSVGRSTDTQYF. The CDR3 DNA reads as TGTGCCAGCAGTGTAGGGCGGAGCACAGATACGCAGTATTTT.

The chain's CDR3 is CASSPSGGPSTDTQYF. The CDR3 DNA sequence: TGTGCCAGCTCACCATCGGGCGGACCTAGCACAGATACGCAGTATTTT. The rearrangement links TRBV18 to TRBJ2-3, with no clear D. Germline-derived CDR1 and CDR2 are KGHSH and LQKENI. The CDR3 spans 16 residues. Trimming left V 2 bases short and J 0 bases short, with 12 bases between.

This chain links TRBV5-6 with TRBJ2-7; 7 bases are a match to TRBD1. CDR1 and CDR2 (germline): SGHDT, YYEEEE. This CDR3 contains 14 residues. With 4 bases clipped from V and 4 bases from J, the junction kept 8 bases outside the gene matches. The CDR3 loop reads CASSTSQGWYEQYF. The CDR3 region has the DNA TGTGCCAGCAGCACCTCACAGGGGTGGTACGAGCAGTACTTC. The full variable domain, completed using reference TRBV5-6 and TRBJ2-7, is DAGVTQSPTHLIKTRGQQVTLRCSPKSGHDTVSWYQQALGQGPQFIFQYYEEEERQRGNFPDRFSGHQFPNYSSELNVNALLLGDSALYLCASSTSQGWYEQYFGPGTRLTVT.

The DNA of the CDR3 is TGTGCCAGCAGCTTAGTTGGGACACCGTACAATGAGCAGTTCTTC. Translated, it gives CASSLVGTPYNEQFF. The V and J genes are TRBV7-9 and TRBJ2-1; D might be TRBD1 (6 bases). V lost 1 base to trimming and J lost 4 bases, with 11 bases between them. Germline CDR1 is SEHNR and CDR2 is FQNEAQ (reference sequence). The CDR3 consists of 15 residues.

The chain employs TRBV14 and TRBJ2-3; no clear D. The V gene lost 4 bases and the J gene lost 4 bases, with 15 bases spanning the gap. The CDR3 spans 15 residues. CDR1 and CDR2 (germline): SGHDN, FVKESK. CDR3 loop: CASSLLGMGADTQYF. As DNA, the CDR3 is TGTGCCAGCAGCCTGCTAGGTATGGGTGCAGATACGCAGTATTTT.

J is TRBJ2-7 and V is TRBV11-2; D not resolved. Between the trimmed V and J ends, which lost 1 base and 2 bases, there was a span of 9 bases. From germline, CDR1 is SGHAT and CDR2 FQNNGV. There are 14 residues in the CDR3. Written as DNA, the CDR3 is TGTGCCAGCAGCTTAGTGCGGTCCCCCTACGAGCAGTACTTC. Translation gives CASSLVRSPYEQYF.